This section outlines one T cell receptor beta chain sequence together with its context. Its antigen is undetermined. Terminally differentiated effector memory CD45RA+ cells were left out of the naive CD8 fraction, which was CD45RO-negative and positively selected for CCR7. Donors were Caucasian adults residing in Nashville, Tennessee, USA. The DNA input per sorted-subset replicate PCR was 200 ng, corresponding to some 33,000 T cell genomes. Libraries were prepared by immunoSEQ multiplex PCR; TCRdb keeps only in-frame clonotypes and omits some of them. In the table there are about 800,000 clones, about 96% of which are singletons. This entry is derived from a study of shared clonotypes between healthy human individuals. Points from the study as a whole: Clonotypes that were shared across a few donors made up roughly 5% of naive CD4 clonotypes. The study sampled only blood, and tissue repertoires likely differ.

Deletions cut 6 bases from V and 4 bases from J, with 15 bases between. CDR1 is MNHEY and CDR2 is SMNVEV in the germline V gene (reference sequence). CDR3 length: 14 residues. The receptor comes from a man aged 25-40 years in good health. Sequenced: naive CD8+ T cells sorted from blood. The chain links TRBV27 to TRBJ1-1; tentatively, D is TRBD1 (5 bases). CDR3 sequence (DNA): TGTGCCAGCAGGGGGGACGGGGGGATCACTGAAGCTTTCTTT. The encoded protein is CASRGDGGITEAFF.